Sequencing of this TCR beta chain was carried out in a study of blood T cell repertoires in COVID-19. Study overall: From T cells, B-cell-depleted T cells, or PBMCs came the material, which was cDNA or gDNA.

This CDR3 contains 15 residues. Germline assignment: CDR1 MNHEY and CDR2 SMNVEV (reference sequence). The V end lost 4 bases, the J end lost 3 bases, and 13 bases lay between the germline ends. Notes on this clone: This same CDR3 is encoded by further DNA sequences in the sample.

Here immunoSEQ multiplex PCR was the method, and the copy in TCRdb shows in-frame clones only, minus some. Here the sample spans about 220,000 clones, approximately 79% being singletons. The source of this sequence is a human donor in a cohort sampled during active COVID-19. Specimen: peripheral blood. This sequence joins TRBV27 and TRBJ2-1; possible D gene TRBD2, 5 bases. The CDR3 DNA is TGTGCCAGCAGTTCGCAGCGGACCGACTACAATGAGCAGTTCTTC. It codes for CASSSQRTDYNEQFF.